This T cell receptor (beta chain) was sequenced in a study of blood T cell repertoires in COVID-19. Study summary: The United States, Italy and Spain provided the acute and convalescent COVID-19 samples.

Using immunoSEQ multiplex PCR, the repertoire was profiled, and TCRdb retains in-frame clones only, with some absent. The data show a few hundred thousand clones, with approximately 90% seen just once and approximately 5% held by the top ten. The TCR sequence derives from a woman aged 30 to 39 who had recovered from COVID-19. The specimen was PBMCs or T cells enriched from blood (not recorded which).

The CDR3 is CASSYRRGSGAETQYF. CDR3 nucleotide sequence: TGTGCCAGCAGTTACCGGCGGGGGTCCGGGGCGGAGACCCAGTACTTC. This chain uses TRBV6-6 with TRBJ2-5; 7 nucleotides agree with TRBD2. Trimming cost V 2 bases and J 5 bases; bases outside gene matches: 11. The CDR3 is 16 amino acids. The V gene's germline CDR1 is MNHNY and CDR2 SVGAGI (reference sequence).